This TCR beta chain was profiled in a study of early T cells in non-severe SARS-CoV-2 infection. Researchers attached unique molecular identifiers to individual cDNA molecules. TCRdb passed the 5' RACE reads through MiXCR, listing each CDR3 protein once. The sample consists of 65,000 to 75,000 distinct CDR3 sequences, about 4.9% of them appearing once. This clonotype was seen ten or more times. The sequence came from an adult who was a healthcare worker with PCR-confirmed SARS-CoV-2 infection or an uninfected control (not recorded which). The donor label of this sample is uncertain. The source material was whole blood, sampled at baseline.

This chain's CDR3 is CATSRGELVADTQYF. The CDR3 DNA sequence: TGTGCCACCTCCCGCGGGGAGCTCGTCGCAGATACGCAGTATTTT. The chain joins TRBV24-1 to TRBJ2-3, with D possibly matching TRBD2 (6 bases). The V end lost 9 bases, the J end lost 4 bases, and 19 bases lay between the germline ends. Germline CDR1 is KGHDR and CDR2 is SFDVKD. CDR3 length: 15 residues.